The clone carrying this TCR beta chain turned up a few times. Antigen unknown. Germline loops: CDR1 LNHDA, CDR2 SQIVND (reference sequence). The CDR3 sequence is 14 residues long. V lost 3 bases to trimming and J lost 0 bases, with 8 bases between them. At survey level, the immunoSEQ assay was run in its v3.0 version. TCRdb keeps only in-frame clones here, not all; method: immunoSEQ multiplex PCR. The profile shows 23,000 or so clones, 84% of them singletons. These data are taken from a study of long-term antiretroviral therapy in people with HIV. Study-wide findings and caveats: The ART regimens used between the mid-2000s and the late 2010s may be less effective than current ones. Upon ART, diversity increased but remained lower than transplant donor controls.

The specimen comprised unsorted PBMCs, sampled 0.1 years before starting antiretroviral therapy. The J gene is TRBJ1-2, the V gene TRBV19; a possible D gene is TRBD1 (5 bases). This sequence originates from a man younger than 35 with HIV. CDR3 DNA: TGTGCCAGTAGTATCCAGGGCACTAACTATGGCTACACCTTC. This codes for CASSIQGTNYGYTF.